The clone carrying this T cell receptor (beta chain) was observed at least ten times. Two oligonucleotides, mixed equimolar, formed the beta constant-region primer covering TRBC1 and TRBC2. Nested alpha and beta constant-region primers with the SP2 primer drove four PCR rounds on ligated cDNA. TCRdb reanalysed the UMI-ligation and nested PCR reads using MiXCR and keeps one entry per CDR3 protein. The sample has 80,000 or so distinct CDR3 sequences; about 9.9% are singletons. The data belong to a study of naive and memory T cell subsets. The CDR3 is 16 residues long. The J segment lost 0 bases and the V segment lost 3 bases, leaving 4 bases of the junction unmatched. Germline-derived CDR1 and CDR2 are ENHRY and SYGVKD.

Material: naive CD8+ T cells from blood. The TCR originated in a human donor in good health. This chain links TRBV10-3 with TRBJ2-3; 9 nucleotides align to TRBD2. The CDR3, as DNA: TGTGCCATCAGTGACCCTAGCGGGATGAGCACAGATACGCAGTATTTT. Translation: CAISDPSGMSTDTQYF.